This entry lists 15 T cell receptor beta chains sequenced from one sample in a study of T-cell memory formation after mild COVID-19. TCRdb itself ran the 5' RACE reads through MiXCR, one entry per CDR3 protein. The repertoire consists of about 170,000 distinct CDR3 sequences, with 10% to 15% occurring once and the leading ten covering roughly 3.3%. Specimen: PBMCs or a T cell subset sorted from them (not recorded which). Every receptor here comes from a man aged 18 to 35 who had mild COVID-19 (a few samples of this study predate the infection). Cell type and time point are not known.

This clonotype was found many times. The V and J genes are TRBV11-2 and TRBJ2-5; D is undetermined. Germline V gene data show CDR1 as SGHAT and CDR2 as FQNNGV. V was pared by 4 bases and J by 5 bases, with 14 bases between. This CDR3 region has 14 residues. The CDR3 DNA is TGTGCCAGCAGCTCCAGGCAAACTGAGGAGACCCAGTACTTC. Its translation is CASSSRQTEETQYF.

The CDR3 coding sequence is TGTGCCAGTAGTATGGGCAGGGGTTACGAGCAGTACTTC. Its protein is CASSMGRGYEQYF. The V call is TRBV19, the J call TRBJ2-7; tentative D call: TRBD1 (6 bases). Germline V gene data show CDR1 as LNHDA and CDR2 as SQIVND (reference sequence). Trimming took off 3 bases at V and 4 bases at J, with 10 bases between the two ends. The CDR3 has 13 amino acids.

This clonotype was seen only a few times. V gene TRBV6-2 or TRBV6-3 combines with J gene TRBJ1-5; D perhaps matches TRBD1 (5 bases). The CDR3 covers 17 residues. V was cut by 7 bases and J by 5 bases, with 24 bases left in between. CDR1 is MNHEY and CDR2 is SVGEGT in the germline V gene. For the CDR3, the DNA is TGTGCCAGCAAGTCCGGGCTAGCAGATTGGGGCCATCAGCCCCAGCATTTT. This codes for CASKSGLADWGHQPQHF.

This clonotype was counted only a few times. This chain links TRBV29-1 with TRBJ2-1, with D possibly matching TRBD2 (5 bases). V lost 7 bases and J lost 7, with 11 bases in between. The CDR3 extends over 11 amino acids. Germline CDR1 reads SQVTM; CDR2 reads ANQGSEA. The CDR3 loop is CSARERNEQFF. The CDR3 DNA sequence: TGCAGCGCGAGGGAACGGAATGAGCAGTTCTTC.

This clonotype came up a few times. V and J are TRBV7-2 and TRBJ2-3; D call uncertain. V was clipped by 7 bases and J by 6 bases, with 11 bases between them. This CDR3 has 12 amino acids. Germline V gene data show CDR1 as SGHTA and CDR2 as FQGNSA. This CDR3 reads CASTPGADTQYF. In DNA, the CDR3 is TGTGCCAGCACCCCCGGAGCGGATACGCAGTATTTT.

In its sample, this clonotype was seen a few times. This rearrangement joins TRBV18 to TRBJ2-1; no clear D gene. Deletions cut 1 base from V and 10 bases from J, with 14 bases between. Per germline, CDR1 KGHSH and CDR2 LQKENI. CDR3 size: 14 residues. CDR3 coding DNA: TGTGCCAGCTCACCACAGGAGACTGGCGCCGAGCAGTTCTTC. It translates to CASSPQETGAEQFF.

The chain uses TRBV25-1 and TRBJ2-2; D is undetermined. The ends were cut back, 1 base at V and 7 bases at J, with 4 bases in the middle. The CDR3 spans 12 residues. Germline V CDR1 and CDR2: MGHDK, SYGVNS. CDR3 residues: CASSEFNGELFF. The CDR3 DNA is TGTGCCAGCAGTGAATTTAACGGGGAGCTGTTTTTT.

This clonotype was detected only a few times. The chain uses TRBV28 and TRBJ2-5, with 7 bases aligning to TRBD1. The CDR3 runs 14 residues. Looked up from germline, CDR1 is MDHEN and CDR2 is SYDVKM. The V gene end was trimmed by 3 bases and the J gene end by 5 bases; junction bases not matched to a gene: 6. CDR3 in DNA: TGTGCCAGCAGTTTTAACAGGGGCCGGGAGACCCAGTACTTC. Amino acids: CASSFNRGRETQYF.

The rearrangement joins TRBV5-1 to TRBJ2-5; TRBD1 matches 7 bases. Germline V lookup: CDR1 SGHRS, CDR2 YFSETQ. The CDR3 sequence is 13 residues long. After removal of 5 bases from V and 4 bases from J, the junction contained 5 bases not matched to a gene. The CDR3 DNA follows: TGCGCCAGCAGGCGACAGGGTCCAGAGACCCAGTACTTC. Its protein product is CASRRQGPETQYF.

This clonotype was seen a few times. The rearrangement uses TRBV6-2 or TRBV6-3 and TRBJ1-5; D not resolved. CDR3 length: 14 amino acids. Germline V gene sequence: CDR1 MNHEY, CDR2 SVGEGT. The V and J ends lost 5 bases and 0 bases respectively, with 8 bases between them. The CDR3 DNA follows: TGTGCCAGCAGTACCAAGAATAGCAATCAGCCCCAGCATTTT. Translating gives CASSTKNSNQPQHF.

This clonotype was seen only a few times. This sequence joins TRBV11-2 and TRBJ2-7, with a tentative D call TRBD1 (6 bases). The CDR3 has 15 residues. V was shortened by 3 bases and J by 2 bases, with 14 bases between the two germline ends. CDR1 and CDR2 (germline): SGHAT, FQNNGV. In DNA, the CDR3 is TGTGCCAGCAGCTTGGCCGGGACAATGGCCTACGAGCAGTACTTC. It translates to CASSLAGTMAYEQYF. Together with reference TRBV11-2 and TRBJ2-7, the CDR3 gives the full variable domain: EAGVAQSPRYKIIEKRQSVAFWCNPISGHATLYWYQQILGQGPKLLIQFQNNGVVDDSQLPKDRFSAERLKGVDSTLKIQPAKLEDSAVYLCASSLAGTMAYEQYFGPGTRLTVT.

The chain's CDR3 is CSARGPGIAEAFF. The CDR3, as DNA: TGCAGTGCTAGGGGCCCGGGGATTGCTGAAGCTTTCTTT. The V call is TRBV20-1, the J call TRBJ1-1; unclear D gene. CDR1 and CDR2 from the germline V gene are DFQATT and SNEGSKA (reference sequence). Deletions cut 3 bases from V and 6 bases from J, with 14 bases between. The CDR3 has 13 amino acids.

There are a few counts of this clonotype. The chain couples TRBV7-8 to TRBJ1-5; 7 bases fit TRBD1. The CDR3 loop spans 13 amino acids. J lost 7 bases, V lost 7 bases, and 7 bases had no gene match. From germline, CDR1 is SGHVS and CDR2 FQNEAQ. CDR3 loop: CASNFHRGQPQHF. The CDR3 nucleotides are TGTGCCAGCAATTTCCACAGGGGCCAGCCCCAGCATTTT. The full variable domain, rest sourced from reference TRBV7-8 and TRBJ1-5, is GAGVSQSPRYKVAKRGQDVALRCDPISGHVSLFWYQQALGQGPEFLTYFQNEAQLDKSGLPSDRFFAERPEGSVSTLKIQRTQQEDSAVYLCASNFHRGQPQHFGDGTRLSIL.

This chain connects TRBV28 to TRBJ2-4, with 8 bases matching TRBD2. V lost 3 bases, J lost 0 bases, and 4 bases stayed unmatched. The CDR3 consists of 16 residues. Germline lookup yields CDR1 MDHEN and CDR2 SYDVKM. CDR3 DNA sequence: TGTGCCAGCAGTTTGAGCCTAGCGGGAGCCAAAAACATTCAGTACTTC. This gives the protein CASSLSLAGAKNIQYF.

This clonotype was detected a few times. The chain uses TRBV27 and TRBJ1-4; a possible D gene is TRBD1 (6 bases). CDR3 size: 13 residues. Germline CDR1 reads MNHEY; CDR2 reads SMNVEV (reference sequence). V was shortened by 5 bases and J by 7 bases, with 11 bases between the two germline ends. The CDR3, as DNA: TGTGCCAGCAGTCCAGGGGAGGCTGAAAAACTGTTTTTT. Translated, it gives CASSPGEAEKLFF.